The rows below give T cell receptor beta chains drawn from one sample of a study of blood T cells in healthy people across ages. TCRdb re-called the 5' RACE reads with MiXCR, one entry per CDR3 protein. Counted here are approximately 800,000 distinct CDR3 sequences, approximately 55% occurring once; the ten biggest clones make up approximately 41%. Sequenced input: blood. The source is a man at least 80 years old in good health. The conserved cysteine and the conserved F or W are not part of the CDR3 here. The order of the fields is V gene, J gene, CDR3 protein.

TRBV7-9	TRBJ2-5	ASGGQGGIETQY
TRBV5-4	-	ASRIGPGETQY
TRBV13	TRBJ2-7	ASSLIAGGGYEQY
TRBV10-3	TRBJ2-7	AISGFMGQANEQY
TRBV5-1	TRBJ1-3	ASSPGQLGSSGNTIY
TRBV6-5	-	ASRGDRSSEQY
TRBV7-3	TRBJ2-5	ASSLKTGRLGNEQY
TRBV6-5	TRBJ2-5	ASSKGRWGQY
TRBV4-2	TRBJ2-3	ASSQYPGVAGSTDTQY
TRBV20-1	TRBJ2-7	SARDGIGTGRHYEQY
TRBV20-1	TRBJ2-7	SARSLSYEQY
TRBV6-5	TRBJ2-5	ASSYSGAQETQY
TRBV13	-	ASSLVQGPLEQY
TRBV5-1	TRBJ2-7	ASSAAGQGAYEQY
TRBV29-1	TRBJ1-2	SAKGTYGYT
TRBV30	TRBJ2-5	AWSVSGKETQY
TRBV3-1	TRBJ2-5	ASRGPLKTQY
TRBV10-1	TRBJ2-4	ASSGAAGAGQY
TRBV28	TRBJ1-1	ASSQYRGAVGTEAF
TRBV20-1	TRBJ2-3	SARARAHRYAY
TRBV2	TRBJ1-5	ASTAGGRAQPQH
TRBV24-1	TRBJ2-3	ATSGTRDSTDTQY
TRBV21-1	TRBJ2-1	ASSNFTIYNEQF
TRBV3-1	TRBJ2-7	ASSPIGVYEQY
TRBV3-1	TRBJ2-7	ASSRSIQLDEQY
TRBV13	TRBJ2-7	ASSLLGLAGRLSHEQY
TRBV5-6	TRBJ2-5	ASSRRWGPQETQY
TRBV20-1	TRBJ2-3	SAPPGTGLQFTQY
TRBV20-1	TRBJ2-7	SARLGGYEQY
TRBV11-2	TRBJ2-3	ASSSSSLGERRYAY
TRBV2	TRBJ2-6	ASMKERRGTAGANVLT
TRBV20-1	TRBJ2-3	SARDQTGTRDAY
TRBV24-1	TRBJ2-3	ATSDLRYTDTQY
TRBV6-2/TRBV6-3	TRBJ2-7	ASSYGSVNTYEQY
TRBV13	TRBJ1-4	ASSSSRQGGNEKLF
TRBV19	TRBJ2-7	ASSIGLGTGAEQY
TRBV2	TRBJ2-1	ASSVSGGGFNEQF